These 8 T cell receptor beta chains share one sample of origin, sequenced in a study of CD8 T cells in Susac syndrome. Random hexamers were used to reverse transcribe an amount of about 0.45 to 1 ug RNA. TCRdb re-called the immunoSEQ multiplex PCR reads with MiXCR, one entry per CDR3 protein. Among about 140,000 distinct CDR3 sequences listed, more than 90% were seen once. Material for sequencing was CD4+ T cells from PBMCs. The receptors were gathered from a human donor with Susac syndrome.

About this clonotype itself: Germline and junction disagree at one end, which may indicate a read error. V and J are TRBV5-1 and TRBJ2-7; 10 nucleotides align to TRBD1. This CDR3 has 14 residues. Germline V gives CDR1 SGHRS, CDR2 YFSETQ. For the CDR3, the DNA is TGCGCCTGCAGACCGGGACAGGGGTATTACGAGCAGTACTTC. Translated: CACRPGQGYYEQYF.

This clonotype has a single count. The chain couples TRBV28 to TRBJ1-1; D unclear. The V end lost 2 bases, the J end lost 4 bases, and 11 bases lay between the germline ends. Germline loops: CDR1 MDHEN, CDR2 SYDVKM. The CDR3 is 14 residues long. The CDR3 nucleotides are TGTGCCAGCAGTTTACGGACCCCGGGCACTGAAGCTTTCTTT. Protein product: CASSLRTPGTEAFF.

V usage is TRBV15 and J usage is TRBJ2-5, with unresolved D. Germline V gene lookup returns CDR1 LNHNV and CDR2 YYDKDF (reference sequence). The CDR3 length is 13 residues. V was pared by 0 bases and J by 3 bases, with 5 bases between. The CDR3 here is CATSREAKETQYF. CDR3 nucleotide sequence: TGTGCCACCAGCAGAGAGGCTAAAGAGACCCAGTACTTC.

V is TRBV12-3 or TRBV12-4 and J is TRBJ2-2, with 11 nucleotides matching TRBD2. J was trimmed by 6 bases and V by 6 bases; bases with no gene match: 6. The CDR3 is 15 amino acids. In DNA, the CDR3 is TGTGCCAGCAGGGCGACTAGCGGGACGGCCGGGGAGCTGTTTTTT. Protein sequence: CASRATSGTAGELFF.

J is TRBJ2-2 and V is TRBV28; no clear D. Deletions cut 5 bases from V and 10 bases from J, with 14 bases between. Per the germline V gene, CDR1 is MDHEN and CDR2 is SYDVKM. The CDR3 is 13 residues long. CDR3 DNA: TGTGCCAGCAGTCAAATACAGCCGGAGGAGCTGTTTTTT. Amino acids: CASSQIQPEELFF.

The chain combines TRBV5-4 with TRBJ2-3, with 8 bases identical to TRBD2. Trimming cost V 4 bases and J 10 bases; bases outside gene matches: 14. Germline loops: CDR1 SGHNT, CDR2 YYREEE (reference sequence). This CDR3 region has 15 residues. In DNA form, the CDR3 reads TGTGCCAGCAGCCGGACGGGAGGGGTGAATCTGGCGCAGTATTTT. It encodes CASSRTGGVNLAQYF.

J is TRBJ1-6 and V is TRBV12-3 or TRBV12-4, with TRBD1 as a possible D gene (6 bases). Trimming took off 2 bases at V and 16 bases at J, with 21 bases between the two ends. The CDR3 has 15 residues. The CDR3 loop is CASSLIGQGQPNLHF. The CDR3 bases are TGTGCCAGCAGTTTAATAGGCCAGGGGCAACCTAATCTCCACTTT.

On this clonotype itself: The junction does not match germline at one end; this may be a read error. The rearrangement joins TRBV4-1 to TRBJ2-5, with D tentatively TRBD2 (5 bases). Germline-derived CDR1 and CDR2 are MGHRA and YSYEKL. The CDR3 runs 17 residues. The CDR3 is CASSQDSVASGTQTQYF. In DNA, the CDR3 is TGTGCCAGCAGCCAAGATTCCGTAGCGTCGGGCACACAGACCCAGTACTTC.